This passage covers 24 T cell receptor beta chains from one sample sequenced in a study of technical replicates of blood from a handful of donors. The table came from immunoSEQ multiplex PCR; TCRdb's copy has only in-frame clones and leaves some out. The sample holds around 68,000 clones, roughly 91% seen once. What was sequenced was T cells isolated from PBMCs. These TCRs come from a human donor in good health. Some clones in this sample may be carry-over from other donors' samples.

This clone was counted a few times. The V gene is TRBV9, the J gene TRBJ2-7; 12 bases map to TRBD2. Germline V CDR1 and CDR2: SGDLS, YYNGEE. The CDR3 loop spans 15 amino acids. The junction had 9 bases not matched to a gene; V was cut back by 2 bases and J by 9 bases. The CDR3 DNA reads TGTGCCAGCAGCGTGGGACTAGCGGGTGCCGAGTGGCAGTACTTC. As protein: CASSVGLAGAEWQYF.

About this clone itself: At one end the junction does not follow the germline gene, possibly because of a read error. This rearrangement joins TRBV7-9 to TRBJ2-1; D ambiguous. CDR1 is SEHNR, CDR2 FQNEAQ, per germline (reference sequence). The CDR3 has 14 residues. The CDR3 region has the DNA TGTGCCAGCAGCTTAGAGAGATCCTTCAATGAGCAGTTCTTC. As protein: CASSLERSFNEQFF.

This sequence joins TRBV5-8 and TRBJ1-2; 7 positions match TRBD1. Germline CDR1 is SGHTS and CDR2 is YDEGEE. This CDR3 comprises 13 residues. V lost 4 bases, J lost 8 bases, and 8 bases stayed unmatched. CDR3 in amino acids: CASSPQGNSGYTF. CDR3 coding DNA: TGTGCCAGCAGCCCACAGGGGAATTCAGGCTACACCTTC.

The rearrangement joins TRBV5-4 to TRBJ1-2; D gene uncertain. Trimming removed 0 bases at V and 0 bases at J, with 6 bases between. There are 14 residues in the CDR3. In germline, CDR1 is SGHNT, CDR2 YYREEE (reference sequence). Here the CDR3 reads CASSLERPNYGYTF. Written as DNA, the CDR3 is TGTGCCAGCAGCTTGGAGAGGCCTAACTATGGCTACACCTTC.

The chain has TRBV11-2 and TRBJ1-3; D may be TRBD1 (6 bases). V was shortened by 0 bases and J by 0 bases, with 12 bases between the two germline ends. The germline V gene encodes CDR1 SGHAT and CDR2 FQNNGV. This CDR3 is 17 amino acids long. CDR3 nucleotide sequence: TGTGCCAGCAGCTTAGACAGGGGACGCCTCTCTGGAAACACCATATATTTT. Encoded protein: CASSLDRGRLSGNTIYF.

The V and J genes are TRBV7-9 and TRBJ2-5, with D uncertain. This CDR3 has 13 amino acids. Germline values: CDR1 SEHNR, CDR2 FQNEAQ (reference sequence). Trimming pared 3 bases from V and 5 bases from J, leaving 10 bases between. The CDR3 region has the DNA TGTGCCAGCAGCTTGTCGAGCGATGAGACCCAGTACTTC. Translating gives CASSLSSDETQYF.

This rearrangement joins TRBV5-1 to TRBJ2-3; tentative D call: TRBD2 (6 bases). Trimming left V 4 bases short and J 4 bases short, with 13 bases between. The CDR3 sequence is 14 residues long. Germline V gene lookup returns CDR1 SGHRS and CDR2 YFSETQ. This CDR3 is CASSPSLAPDTQYF. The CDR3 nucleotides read TGCGCCAGCAGCCCCTCACTAGCCCCAGATACGCAGTATTTT.

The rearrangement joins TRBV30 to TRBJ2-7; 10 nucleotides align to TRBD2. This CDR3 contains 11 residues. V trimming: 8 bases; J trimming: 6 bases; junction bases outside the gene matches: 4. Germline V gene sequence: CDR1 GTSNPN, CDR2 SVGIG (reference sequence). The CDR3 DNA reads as TGTGCCGGCACTAGCGGGGTCGAGCAGTACTTC. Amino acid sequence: CAGTSGVEQYF.

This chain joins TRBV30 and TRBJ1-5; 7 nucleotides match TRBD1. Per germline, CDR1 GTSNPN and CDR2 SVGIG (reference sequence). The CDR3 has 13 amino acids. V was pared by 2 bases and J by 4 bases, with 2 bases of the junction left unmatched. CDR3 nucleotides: TGTGCCTGGAGTAGGGGACAGAATCAGCCCCAGCATTTT. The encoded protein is CAWSRGQNQPQHF.

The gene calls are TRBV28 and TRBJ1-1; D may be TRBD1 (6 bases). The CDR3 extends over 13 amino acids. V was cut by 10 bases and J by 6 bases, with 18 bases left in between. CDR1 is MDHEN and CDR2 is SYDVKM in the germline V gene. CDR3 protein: CATPGEGGAEAFF. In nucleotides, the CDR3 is TGTGCCACCCCCGGGGAGGGGGGGGCTGAAGCTTTCTTT.

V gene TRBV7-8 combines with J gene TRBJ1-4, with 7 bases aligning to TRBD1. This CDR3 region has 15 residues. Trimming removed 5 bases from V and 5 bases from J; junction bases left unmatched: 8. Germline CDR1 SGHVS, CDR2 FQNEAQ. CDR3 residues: CASSPPGRGNEKLFF. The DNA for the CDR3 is TGTGCCAGCAGCCCGCCGGGCAGGGGGAATGAAAAACTGTTTTTT.

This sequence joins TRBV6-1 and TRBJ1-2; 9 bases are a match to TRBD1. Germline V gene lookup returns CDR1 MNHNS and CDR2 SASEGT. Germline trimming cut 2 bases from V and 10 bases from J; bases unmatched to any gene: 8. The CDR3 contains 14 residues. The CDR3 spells CASSESGTGSVYTF. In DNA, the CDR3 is TGTGCCAGCAGTGAATCCGGGACAGGGTCCGTCTACACCTTC.

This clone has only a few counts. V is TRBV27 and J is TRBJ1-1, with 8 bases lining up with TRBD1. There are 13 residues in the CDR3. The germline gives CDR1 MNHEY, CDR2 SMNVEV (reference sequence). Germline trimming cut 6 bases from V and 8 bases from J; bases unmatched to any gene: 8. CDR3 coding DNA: TGTGCCAGCAGATCATCGGACAGGGAGGAAGCTTTCTTT. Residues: CASRSSDREEAFF.

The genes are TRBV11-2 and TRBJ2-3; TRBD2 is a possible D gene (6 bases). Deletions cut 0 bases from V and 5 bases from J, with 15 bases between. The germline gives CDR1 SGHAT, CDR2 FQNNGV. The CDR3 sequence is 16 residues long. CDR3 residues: CASSLDLDLARDTQYF. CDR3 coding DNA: TGTGCCAGCAGCTTAGATCTCGACCTAGCGAGAGATACGCAGTATTTT.

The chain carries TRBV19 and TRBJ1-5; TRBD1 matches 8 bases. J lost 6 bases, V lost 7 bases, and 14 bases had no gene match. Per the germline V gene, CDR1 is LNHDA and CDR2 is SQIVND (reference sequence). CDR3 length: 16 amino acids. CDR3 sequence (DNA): TGTGCCAGTACGTTTACGGGACAGGCTTCGTTTCAGCCCCAGCATTTT. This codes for CASTFTGQASFQPQHF.

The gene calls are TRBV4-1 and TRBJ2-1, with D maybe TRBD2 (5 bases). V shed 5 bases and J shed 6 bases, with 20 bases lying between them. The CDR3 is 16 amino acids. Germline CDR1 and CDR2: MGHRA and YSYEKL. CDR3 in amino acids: CASSYPGQRAGNEQFF. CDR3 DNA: TGCGCCAGCAGCTATCCGGGCCAAAGGGCGGGCAATGAGCAGTTCTTC.

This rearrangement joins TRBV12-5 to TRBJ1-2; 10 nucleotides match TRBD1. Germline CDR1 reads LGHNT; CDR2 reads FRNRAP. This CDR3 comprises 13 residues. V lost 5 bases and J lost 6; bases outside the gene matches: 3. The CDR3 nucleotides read TGTGCTAGTGGTACCGGGACAGGGGATGGCTACACCTTC. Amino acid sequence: CASGTGTGDGYTF.

The CDR3 bases are TGCGCCAGCAGTGAGTCTGGAGGGCCCGGGGCCCAGTACTTC. Translation: CASSESGGPGAQYF. This sequence joins TRBV10-1 and TRBJ2-5; a possible D gene is TRBD2 (6 bases). V dropped 0 bases and J dropped 9 bases, with 14 bases sitting between them. CDR3 length: 14 amino acids. Germline CDR1 reads WNHNN; CDR2 reads SYGVQD (reference sequence).

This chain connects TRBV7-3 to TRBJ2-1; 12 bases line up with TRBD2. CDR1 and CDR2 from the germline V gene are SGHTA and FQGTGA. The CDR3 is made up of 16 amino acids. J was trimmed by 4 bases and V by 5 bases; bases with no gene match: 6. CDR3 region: CASSRTGTSGYNEQFF. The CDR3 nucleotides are TGTGCCAGCAGCAGAACCGGGACTAGCGGGTACAATGAGCAGTTCTTC.

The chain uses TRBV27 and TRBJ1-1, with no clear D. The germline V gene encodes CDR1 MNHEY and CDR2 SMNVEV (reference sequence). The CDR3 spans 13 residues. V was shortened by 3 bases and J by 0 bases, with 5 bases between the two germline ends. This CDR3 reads CASSFQMNTEAFF. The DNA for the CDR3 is TGTGCCAGCAGTTTTCAGATGAACACTGAAGCTTTCTTT.

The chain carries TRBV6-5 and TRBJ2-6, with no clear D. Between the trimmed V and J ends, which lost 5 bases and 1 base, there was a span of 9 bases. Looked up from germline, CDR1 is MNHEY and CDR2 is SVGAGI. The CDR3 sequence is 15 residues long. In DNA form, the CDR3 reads TGTGCCAGCAGTGGATCGGGTTCTGGGGCCAACGTCCTGACTTTC. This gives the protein CASSGSGSGANVLTF.

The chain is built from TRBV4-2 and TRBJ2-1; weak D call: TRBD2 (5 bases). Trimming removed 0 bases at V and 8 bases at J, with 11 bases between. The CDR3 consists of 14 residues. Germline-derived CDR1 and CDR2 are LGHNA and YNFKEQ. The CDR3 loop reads CASSQEGDSDEQFF. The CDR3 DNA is TGTGCCAGCAGCCAAGAGGGAGATTCCGATGAGCAGTTCTTC.

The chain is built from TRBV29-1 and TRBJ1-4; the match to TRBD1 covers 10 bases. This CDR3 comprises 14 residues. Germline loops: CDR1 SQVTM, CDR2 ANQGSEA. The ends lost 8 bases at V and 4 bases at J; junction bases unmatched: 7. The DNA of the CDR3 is TGCAGCCCTGGGACAGGGGAGTATAATGAAAAACTGTTTTTT. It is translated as CSPGTGEYNEKLFF.

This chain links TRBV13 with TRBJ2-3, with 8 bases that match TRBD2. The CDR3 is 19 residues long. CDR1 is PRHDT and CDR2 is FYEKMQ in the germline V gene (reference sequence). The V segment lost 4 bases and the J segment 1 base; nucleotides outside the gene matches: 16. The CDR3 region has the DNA TGTGCCAGCAGCTCTCCCGGGACTAGGCCGGAGAAGGGCACAGATACGCAGTATTTT. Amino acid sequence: CASSSPGTRPEKGTDTQYF.